Listed here are 23 T cell receptor beta chains from one sample, sequenced in a study of T-cell reconstitution after alpha-beta-depleted transplantation in children. TCRbeta library preparation incorporated unique molecular identifiers. TCRdb recomputed calls from the PCR reads with MiXCR, one row per CDR3 protein. This table holds roughly 670,000 distinct CDR3 sequences, about 12% found once. The sample consisted of PBMCs, taken before TCRalphabeta/CD19-depleted stem cell transplant. The source of these receptors is a girl aged 2 to 10 with congenital amegakaryocytic thrombocytopenia, due to receive a stem cell transplant.

This clonotype was counted only a few times. This rearrangement joins TRBV7-8 to TRBJ1-2, with 7 bases matching TRBD1. V was pared by 2 bases and J by 3 bases, with 6 bases of the junction left unmatched. This CDR3 is 15 amino acids long. Looked up from germline, CDR1 is SGHVS and CDR2 is FQNEAQ. This CDR3 reads CASSLSTGADYGYTF. DNA of the CDR3: TGTGCCAGCAGCTTATCAACAGGGGCAGACTATGGCTACACCTTC.

This clonotype was detected a few times. This chain uses TRBV12-3 or TRBV12-4 with TRBJ2-7; TRBD2 aligns across 13 bases. Trimming took 6 bases from V and 4 from J; bases not matched to a gene: 6. This CDR3 contains 15 residues. CDR3 protein: CASSHTSGRGYEQYF. The CDR3 bases are TGTGCCAGCAGCCATACTAGCGGGAGGGGATACGAGCAGTACTTC.

This clonotype was observed many times. The DNA for the CDR3 is TGTGCCAGCAGTTACTCCCCCCCTAGCGATCGGGGGCCAGATACGCAGTATTTT. Translating gives CASSYSPPSDRGPDTQYF. V usage is TRBV6-5 and J usage is TRBJ2-3; D tentatively reads TRBD1 or TRBD2 (6 bases each). V shed 0 bases and J shed 4 bases, with 20 bases lying between them. Per germline, CDR1 MNHEY and CDR2 SVGAGI. The CDR3 runs 18 residues.

For this clonotype: A read error may explain this, as a much larger clone is one base away. This rearrangement joins TRBV24-1 to TRBJ1-5; tentatively, D is TRBD1 (5 bases). Between the trimmed V and J ends, which lost 6 bases and 7 bases, there was a span of 12 bases. The CDR3 is 13 residues long. Germline values: CDR1 KGHDR, CDR2 SFDVKD. The CDR3 reads CATSRGPQQPQHF. The CDR3 DNA follows: TGTGCCACCAGTAGGGGCCCCCAACAGCCCCAGCATTTT.

This clonotype has at least ten counts. The rearrangement links TRBV29-1 to TRBJ2-7, with TRBD1 as a possible D gene (6 bases). This CDR3 region has 12 residues. Deletions cut 6 bases from V and 0 bases from J, with 9 bases between. Germline CDR1 SQVTM, CDR2 ANQGSEA. The CDR3 spells CSVSDSSYEQYF. For the CDR3, the DNA is TGCAGCGTGTCGGACAGCTCCTACGAGCAGTACTTC.

This chain connects TRBV7-2 to TRBJ2-4; TRBD2 aligns across 8 bases. Per the germline V gene, CDR1 is SGHTA and CDR2 is FQGNSA. Unmatched junction bases numbered 13, after V lost 5 bases and J lost 7 bases. The CDR3 runs 16 residues. The CDR3 nucleotides are TGTGCCAGCAGCATCGGGCCGGGACTAGTGAGGAACATTCAGTACTTC. Its translation: CASSIGPGLVRNIQYF.

V is TRBV7-2 and J is TRBJ2-5; TRBD2 agrees at 9 bases. This CDR3 contains 16 residues. Germline CDR1 SGHTA, CDR2 FQGNSA. Losses at the gene ends were 3 bases for V and 4 bases for J; bases not matched to a gene: 9. CDR3 amino acids: CASSLVSGRGGETQYF. CDR3 DNA sequence: TGTGCCAGCAGCTTGGTTAGCGGGAGAGGTGGAGAGACCCAGTACTTC.

In this sample, this clonotype turned up many times. This chain connects TRBV28 to TRBJ2-3; 9 nucleotides agree with TRBD2. V shed 5 bases, J shed 1 base, and the junction held 10 bases outside the gene matches. Germline CDR1 is MDHEN and CDR2 is SYDVKM. The CDR3 is 17 residues long. The CDR3 DNA sequence: TGTGCCAGCAGTCCGCGGACTAGCGTCCGACGCACAGATACGCAGTATTTT. This sequence encodes CASSPRTSVRRTDTQYF.

To note about this clonotype: This sequence may be a read error, since a much larger clone differs from it by one base. The CDR3 does not close with the conserved phenylalanine or tryptophan, likely indicating a read error. This chain links TRBV20-1 with TRBJ2-1; D is uncertain. Trimming shortened V by 3 bases and J by 5 bases, and 11 bases separated the two germline ends. Germline V gives CDR1 DFQATT, CDR2 SNEGSKA (reference sequence). The CDR3 is made up of 13 amino acids. The CDR3 reads CSARSTGDNEQFY. CDR3 DNA sequence: TGCAGTGCTAGGTCGACTGGGGACAATGAGCAGTTCTAC.

In this sample, this clonotype turned up many times. The chain joins TRBV5-1 to TRBJ2-1; 12 bases line up with TRBD2. Losses at the gene ends were 1 base for V and 3 bases for J; bases not matched to a gene: 5. Germline V gene lookup returns CDR1 SGHRS and CDR2 YFSETQ. The CDR3 is made up of 17 amino acids. CDR3 sequence reads: CASSLPLLAGGYNEQFF. The CDR3 nucleotides read TGCGCCAGCAGCTTGCCTTTACTAGCGGGAGGCTACAATGAGCAGTTCTTC. The full variable domain, completed using reference TRBV5-1 and TRBJ2-1, is KAGVTQTPRYLIKTRGQQVTLSCSPISGHRSVSWYQQTPGQGLQFLFEYFSETQRNKGNFPGRFSGRQFSNSRSEMNVSTLELGDSALYLCASSLPLLAGGYNEQFFGPGTRLTVL.

Note on this clonotype: At one end the junction does not follow the germline gene, possibly because of a read error. The V call is TRBV10-2, the J call TRBJ1-4; no reliable D call. From germline, CDR1 is WSHSY and CDR2 SAAADI. The length of the CDR3 is 12 residues. For the CDR3, the DNA is TGCGCCAGCAGTGAGTCGAACGGGCCAAAAAATTTT. This codes for CASSESNGPKNF.

The gene calls are TRBV5-1 and TRBJ2-5, with 7 bases fitting TRBD2. The CDR3 is 15 amino acids. Trimming cost V 4 bases and J 2 bases; bases outside gene matches: 8. Germline lookup yields CDR1 SGHRS and CDR2 YFSETQ. The CDR3 DNA follows: TGCGCCAGCAGCCGTGATCTAGCGGAACAAGAGACCCAGTACTTC. It is translated as CASSRDLAEQETQYF.

The sample holds many counts of this clonotype. DNA of the CDR3: TGCAGTGCTCATAATACAGCGGGAGAGGTGGACAATGAGCAGTTCTTC. This translates into CSAHNTAGEVDNEQFF. The chain employs TRBV20-1 and TRBJ2-1; 8 bases agree with TRBD2. CDR1 is DFQATT, CDR2 SNEGSKA, per germline (reference sequence). The CDR3 runs to 16 residues. The junction had 14 bases not matched to a gene; V was cut back by 5 bases and J by 5 bases.

This clonotype was recorded many times. The chain employs TRBV20-1 and TRBJ2-1; TRBD2 matches at 8 bases. CDR3 length: 15 residues. CDR1 and CDR2 from the germline V gene are DFQATT and SNEGSKA (reference sequence). The trim removed 6 bases at V and 1 base at J, leaving 8 bases unmatched. CDR3 region: CSAPGLARSYNEQFF. As DNA, the CDR3 is TGCAGTGCCCCCGGACTAGCACGGTCCTACAATGAGCAGTTCTTC.

The V gene is TRBV20-1, the J gene TRBJ2-2; TRBD2 aligns across 10 bases. CDR1 is DFQATT, CDR2 SNEGSKA, per germline (reference sequence). V was clipped by 6 bases and J by 4 bases; unmatched bases: 8. This CDR3 comprises 15 residues. CDR3 sequence (DNA): TGCAGTGCCACTAGCGGGAAGCGGAGCACCGGGGAGCTGTTTTTT. Amino acids: CSATSGKRSTGELFF.

This clonotype came up a few times. The CDR3 nucleotides are TGCGCCAGCAGCCAAGACACCGTCTCAGATACGCAGTATTTT. Translating gives CASSQDTVSDTQYF. The J gene is TRBJ2-3, the V gene TRBV4-1; D gene ambiguous. V shed 0 bases and J shed 4 bases, with 8 bases lying between them. The CDR3 has 14 residues. Germline V gene data show CDR1 as MGHRA and CDR2 as YSYEKL.

This clonotype was counted ten times or more. This rearrangement joins TRBV12-3 or TRBV12-4 to TRBJ2-3; no firm D call. V was pared by 6 bases and J by 4 bases, with 20 bases between. This CDR3 comprises 16 residues. CDR3 loop: CASRKTASHSSDTQYF. The DNA of the CDR3 is TGTGCCAGCAGGAAAACGGCTAGTCATAGTTCAGATACGCAGTATTTT.

The sample holds many counts of this clonotype. The chain links TRBV2 to TRBJ1-2; no reliable D call. CDR1 SNHLY and CDR2 FYNNEI come from the germline V gene. The CDR3 covers 13 residues. V was cut by 5 bases and J by 2 bases, with 9 bases left in between. The CDR3 loop reads CASSTRPNYGYTF. The CDR3 nucleotides are TGTGCCAGCAGTACAAGGCCAAACTATGGCTACACCTTC. Drawing the rest from reference TRBV2 and TRBJ1-2, the complete variable domain is EPEVTQTPSHQVTQMGQEVILRCVPISNHLYFYWYRQILGQKVEFLVSFYNNEISEKSEIFDDQFSVERPDGSNFTLKIRSTKLEDSAMYFCASSTRPNYGYTFGSGTRLTVV.

This clonotype was seen many times. The chain combines TRBV5-1 with TRBJ2-3, with TRBD2 matching 7 bases. In germline, CDR1 is SGHRS, CDR2 YFSETQ. V gave up 7 bases and J gave up 6 bases; unmatched junction bases: 11. The CDR3 runs to 14 residues. Written as DNA, the CDR3 is TGCGCCAGCCGTCCGGGACTAACGCAGGATACGCAGTATTTT. It yields the protein CASRPGLTQDTQYF.

This clonotype was detected many times. The chain links TRBV20-1 to TRBJ2-7; 11 positions match TRBD2. The germline gives CDR1 DFQATT, CDR2 SNEGSKA (reference sequence). The CDR3 covers 14 residues. Trimming cost V 1 base and J 6 bases; bases outside gene matches: 5. This chain's CDR3 is CSARVTSGVFEQYF. The CDR3 DNA is TGCAGTGCTAGAGTGACTAGCGGGGTTTTCGAGCAGTACTTC.

This clonotype came up many times. V gene TRBV20-1 combines with J gene TRBJ1-3; D unclear. V was shortened by 6 bases and J by 7 bases, with 19 bases between the two germline ends. CDR3 length equals 14 residues. From germline, CDR1 is DFQATT and CDR2 SNEGSKA (reference sequence). CDR3 sequence: CSAPPPGDRNTIYF. DNA for the CDR3: TGCAGTGCACCACCTCCGGGCGATAGGAACACCATATATTTT.

This clonotype was counted many times. The chain combines TRBV28 with TRBJ2-5; D possibly corresponds to TRBD1 (6 bases). V gave up 1 base and J gave up 0 bases, with 12 bases separating them. The CDR3 covers 16 residues. CDR1 and CDR2 (germline): MDHEN, SYDVKM. CDR3 bases: TGTGCCAGCAGTTTATTTTACGGACAGTACCAAGAGACCCAGTACTTC. It specifies CASSLFYGQYQETQYF. The full variable domain, rest sourced from reference TRBV28 and TRBJ2-5, is DVKVTQSSRYLVKRTGEKVFLECVQDMDHENMFWYRQDPGLGLRLIYFSYDVKMKEKGDIPEGYSVSREKKERFSLILESASTNQTSMYLCASSLFYGQYQETQYFGPGTRLLVL.

In its sample, this clonotype was seen many times. The chain is built from TRBV29-1 and TRBJ1-6; perhaps TRBD1 as D (6 bases). The CDR3 covers 13 residues. Germline V lookup: CDR1 SQVTM, CDR2 ANQGSEA. Trimming left V 7 bases short and J 6 bases short, with 13 bases between. This CDR3 reads CSARTVSNSPLHF. For the CDR3, the DNA is TGCAGCGCCCGGACAGTTTCTAATTCACCCCTCCACTTT.